This T cell receptor (beta chain) was captured in a study of blood T cells in healthy people across ages. Whole-study results and caveats: Estimated diversity, derived from one million T cells, was regarded as an underestimate. Higher diversity, along with more naive CD4+ cells, distinguished long-lived donors from aged donors.

This clonotype was recorded many times. The antigen remains undetermined. A second about 6 to 12 cycle PCR used barcoded and J-beta primers. MiXCR, run by TCRdb on the 5' RACE reads, gives a single entry per CDR3 protein. The table includes about 1,500,000 distinct CDR3 sequences, about 28% detected once. CDR3 length: 13 residues. Germline CDR1 is WSHSY and CDR2 is SAAADI. V dropped 7 bases and J dropped 4 bases, with 13 bases sitting between them. Each donor was a healthy Caucasian individual from Russia, aged roughly 6 to 90. The rearrangement joins TRBV10-2 to TRBJ1-2; a possible D gene is TRBD1 (6 bases). Material for sequencing was blood. The receptor was derived from a woman younger than 45 in good health. The CDR3: CASNQGWAYGYTF. The CDR3 DNA is TGCGCCAGCAACCAGGGGTGGGCCTATGGCTACACCTTC.